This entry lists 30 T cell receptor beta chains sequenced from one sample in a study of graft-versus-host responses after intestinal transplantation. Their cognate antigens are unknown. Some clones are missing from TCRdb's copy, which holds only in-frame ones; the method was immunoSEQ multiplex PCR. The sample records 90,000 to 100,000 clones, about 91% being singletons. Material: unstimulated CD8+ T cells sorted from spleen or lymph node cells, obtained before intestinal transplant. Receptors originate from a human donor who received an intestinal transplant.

The CDR3 region has the DNA TGTGCCAGCAGCGTAGATTTAGCGGGAGGGAACAATGAGCAGTTCTTC. Translating gives CASSVDLAGGNNEQFF. The chain couples TRBV9 to TRBJ2-1, with TRBD2 matching over 11 bases. Germline V lookup: CDR1 SGDLS, CDR2 YYNGEE. The J segment lost 5 bases and the V segment lost 0 bases, leaving 4 bases of the junction unmatched. CDR3 size: 16 residues.

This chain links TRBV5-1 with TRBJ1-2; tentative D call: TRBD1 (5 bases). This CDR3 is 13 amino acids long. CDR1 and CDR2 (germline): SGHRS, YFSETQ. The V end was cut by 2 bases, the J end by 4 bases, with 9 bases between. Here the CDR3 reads CASSFDRLYGYTF. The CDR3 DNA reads TGCGCCAGCAGCTTCGACAGACTCTATGGCTACACCTTC.

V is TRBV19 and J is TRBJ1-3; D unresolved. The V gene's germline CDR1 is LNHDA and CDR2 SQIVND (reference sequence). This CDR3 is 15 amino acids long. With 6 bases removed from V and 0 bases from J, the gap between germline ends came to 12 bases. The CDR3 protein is CASSLLAVSGNTIYF. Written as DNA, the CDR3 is TGTGCCAGTAGCCTCCTGGCTGTCTCTGGAAACACCATATATTTT. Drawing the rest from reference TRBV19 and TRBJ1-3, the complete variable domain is DGGITQSPKYLFRKEGQNVTLSCEQNLNHDAMYWYRQDPGQGLRLIYYSQIVNDFQKGDIAEGYSVSREKKESFPLTVTSAQKNPTAFYLCASSLLAVSGNTIYFGEGSWLTVV.

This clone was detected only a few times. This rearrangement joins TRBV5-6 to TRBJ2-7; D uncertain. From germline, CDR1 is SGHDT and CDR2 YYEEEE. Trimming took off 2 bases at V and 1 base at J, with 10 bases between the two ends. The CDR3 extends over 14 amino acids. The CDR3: CASSFLPDSYEQYF. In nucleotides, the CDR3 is TGTGCCAGCAGCTTTCTCCCAGATTCCTACGAGCAGTACTTC.

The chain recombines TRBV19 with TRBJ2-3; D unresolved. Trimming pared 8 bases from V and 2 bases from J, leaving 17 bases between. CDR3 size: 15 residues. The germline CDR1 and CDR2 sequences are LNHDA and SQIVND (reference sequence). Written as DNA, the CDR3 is TGTGCCAGTTGCGCAGGCGAGAATCCCACAGATACGCAGTATTTT. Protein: CASCAGENPTDTQYF.

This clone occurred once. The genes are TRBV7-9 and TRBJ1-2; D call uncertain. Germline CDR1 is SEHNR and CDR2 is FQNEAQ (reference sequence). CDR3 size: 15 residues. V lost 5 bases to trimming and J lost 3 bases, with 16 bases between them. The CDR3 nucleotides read TGTGCCAGCAGCCTCCTAGGAGCGGACCACTATGGCTACACCTTC. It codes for CASSLLGADHYGYTF.

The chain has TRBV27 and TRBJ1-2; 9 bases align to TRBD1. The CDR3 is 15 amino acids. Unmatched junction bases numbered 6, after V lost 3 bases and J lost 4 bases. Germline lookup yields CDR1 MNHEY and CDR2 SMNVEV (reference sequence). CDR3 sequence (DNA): TGTGCCAGCAGTTTGGGACAGGGAGGTTCCTATGGCTACACCTTC. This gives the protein CASSLGQGGSYGYTF.

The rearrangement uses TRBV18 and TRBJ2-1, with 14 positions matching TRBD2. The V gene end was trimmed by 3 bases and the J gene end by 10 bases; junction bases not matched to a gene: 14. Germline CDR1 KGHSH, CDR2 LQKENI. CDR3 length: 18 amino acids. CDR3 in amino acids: CASSPPGLAGATSGEQFF. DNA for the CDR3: TGTGCCAGCTCACCTCCGGGACTAGCGGGGGCGACATCGGGAGAGCAGTTCTTC. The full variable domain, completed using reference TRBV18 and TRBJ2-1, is NAGVMQNPRHLVRRRGQEARLRCSPMKGHSHVYWYRQLPEEGLKFMVYLQKENIIDESGMPKERFSAEFPKEGPSILRIQQVVRGDSAAYFCASSPPGLAGATSGEQFFGPGTRLTVL.

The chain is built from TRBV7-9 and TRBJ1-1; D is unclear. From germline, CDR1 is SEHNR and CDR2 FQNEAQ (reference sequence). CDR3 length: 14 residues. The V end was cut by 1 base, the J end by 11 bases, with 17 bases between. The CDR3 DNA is TGTGCCAGCAGCTTAGGATGGGGAGATCCGGAGGCTTTCTTT. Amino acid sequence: CASSLGWGDPEAFF.

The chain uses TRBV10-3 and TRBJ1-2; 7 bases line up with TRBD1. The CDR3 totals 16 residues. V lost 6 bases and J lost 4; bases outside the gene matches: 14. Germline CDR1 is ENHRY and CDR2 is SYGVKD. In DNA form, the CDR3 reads TGTGCCATCAGAGTTATCCGGGACAGAGGGATCTATGGCTACACCTTC. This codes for CAIRVIRDRGIYGYTF.

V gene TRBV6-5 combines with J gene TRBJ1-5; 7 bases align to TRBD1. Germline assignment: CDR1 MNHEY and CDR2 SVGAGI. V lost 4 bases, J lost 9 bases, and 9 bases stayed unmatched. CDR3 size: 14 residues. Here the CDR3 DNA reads TGTGCCAGCAGTTTAGGGACAGAGCTCGGGCCCCAGCATTTT. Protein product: CASSLGTELGPQHF.

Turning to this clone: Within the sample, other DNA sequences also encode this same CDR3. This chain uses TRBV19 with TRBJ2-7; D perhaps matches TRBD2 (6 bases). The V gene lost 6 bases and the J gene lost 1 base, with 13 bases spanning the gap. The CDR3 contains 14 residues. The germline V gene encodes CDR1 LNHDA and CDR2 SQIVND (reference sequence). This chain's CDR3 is CASSGGTGSYEQYF. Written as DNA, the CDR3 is TGTGCCAGTAGCGGAGGGACGGGATCCTACGAGCAGTACTTC.

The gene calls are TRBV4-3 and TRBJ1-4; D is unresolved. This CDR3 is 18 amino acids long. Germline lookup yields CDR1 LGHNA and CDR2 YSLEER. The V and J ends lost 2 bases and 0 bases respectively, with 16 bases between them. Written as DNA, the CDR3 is TGCGCCAGCAGCCAAAACCCACCCTTCGGTGCAACTAATGAAAAACTGTTTTTT. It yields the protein CASSQNPPFGATNEKLFF.

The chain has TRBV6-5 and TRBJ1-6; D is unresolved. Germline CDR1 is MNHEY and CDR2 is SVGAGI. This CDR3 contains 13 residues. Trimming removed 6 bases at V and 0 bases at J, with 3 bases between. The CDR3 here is CASRSSYNSPLHF. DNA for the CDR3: TGTGCCAGCAGGAGCTCCTATAATTCACCCCTCCACTTT.

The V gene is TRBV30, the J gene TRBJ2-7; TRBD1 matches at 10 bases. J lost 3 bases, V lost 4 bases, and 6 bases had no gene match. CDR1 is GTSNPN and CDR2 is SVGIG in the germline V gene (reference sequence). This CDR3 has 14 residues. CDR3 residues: CAWKTGTGDYEQYF. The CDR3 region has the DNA TGTGCCTGGAAAACCGGGACAGGGGACTACGAGCAGTACTTC.

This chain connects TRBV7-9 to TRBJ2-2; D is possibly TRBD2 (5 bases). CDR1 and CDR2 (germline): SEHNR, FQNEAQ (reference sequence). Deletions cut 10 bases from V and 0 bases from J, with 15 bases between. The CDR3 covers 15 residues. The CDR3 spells CAIHGVEPNTGELFF. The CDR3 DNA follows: TGTGCCATCCACGGGGTAGAGCCGAACACCGGGGAGCTGTTTTTT. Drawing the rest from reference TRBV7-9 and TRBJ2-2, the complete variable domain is DTGVSQNPRHKITKRGQNVTFRCDPISEHNRLYWYRQTLGQGPEFLTYFQNEAQLEKSRLLSDRFSAERPKGSFSTLEIQRTEQGDSAMYLCAIHGVEPNTGELFFGEGSRLTVL.

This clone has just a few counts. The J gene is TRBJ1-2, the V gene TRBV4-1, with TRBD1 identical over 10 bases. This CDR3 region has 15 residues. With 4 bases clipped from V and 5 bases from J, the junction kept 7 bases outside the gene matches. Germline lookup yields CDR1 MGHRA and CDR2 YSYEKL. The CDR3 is CASSPDRGSYYGYTF. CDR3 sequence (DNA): TGCGCCAGCAGCCCGGACAGGGGGTCCTATTATGGCTACACCTTC.

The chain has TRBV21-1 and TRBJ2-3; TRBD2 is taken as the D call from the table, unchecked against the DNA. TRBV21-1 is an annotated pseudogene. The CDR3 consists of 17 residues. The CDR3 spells CASSKGSSGDYTDTQYF. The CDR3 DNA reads TGTGCCAGCAGCAAAGGGAGTAGCGGGGATTACACAGATACGCAGTATTTT.

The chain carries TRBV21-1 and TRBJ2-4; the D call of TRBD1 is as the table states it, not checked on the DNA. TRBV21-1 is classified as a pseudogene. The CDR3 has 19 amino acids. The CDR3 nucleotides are TGTGCCAGCAGCAAAGGTGCGACAGGGATACTACTAGCCAAAAACATTCAGTACTTC. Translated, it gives CASSKGATGILLAKNIQYF.

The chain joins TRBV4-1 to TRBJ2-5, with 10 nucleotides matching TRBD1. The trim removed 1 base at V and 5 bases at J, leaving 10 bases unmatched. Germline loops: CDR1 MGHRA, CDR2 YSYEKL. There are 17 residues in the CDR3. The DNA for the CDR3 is TGCGCCAGCAGCCAAGGAAGACAGGGGGCGTTGGGGGAGACCCAGTACTTC. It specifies CASSQGRQGALGETQYF.

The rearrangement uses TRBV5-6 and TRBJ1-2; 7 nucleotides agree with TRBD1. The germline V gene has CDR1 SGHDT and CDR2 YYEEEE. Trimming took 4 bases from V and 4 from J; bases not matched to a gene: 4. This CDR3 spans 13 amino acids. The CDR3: CASSRGQTYGYTF. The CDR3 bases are TGTGCCAGCAGCCGGGGACAGACCTATGGCTACACCTTC. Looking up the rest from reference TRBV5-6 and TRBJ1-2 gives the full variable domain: DAGVTQSPTHLIKTRGQQVTLRCSPKSGHDTVSWYQQALGQGPQFIFQYYEEEERQRGNFPDRFSGHQFPNYSSELNVNALLLGDSALYLCASSRGQTYGYTFGSGTRLTVV.

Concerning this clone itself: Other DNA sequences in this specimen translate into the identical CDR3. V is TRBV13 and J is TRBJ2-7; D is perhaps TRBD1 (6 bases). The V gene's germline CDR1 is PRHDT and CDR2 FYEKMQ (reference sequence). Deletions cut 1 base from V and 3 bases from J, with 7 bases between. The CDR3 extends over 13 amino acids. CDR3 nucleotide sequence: TGTGCCAGCAGCTTAGACAGGGACTACGAGCAGTACTTC. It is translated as CASSLDRDYEQYF.

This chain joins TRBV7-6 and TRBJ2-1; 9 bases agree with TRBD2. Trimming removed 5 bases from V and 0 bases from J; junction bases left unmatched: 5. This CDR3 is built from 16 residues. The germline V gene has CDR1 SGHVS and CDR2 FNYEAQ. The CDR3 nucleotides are TGTGCCAGCAGCCTAAGCGGGGGGTACTCCTACAATGAGCAGTTCTTC. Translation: CASSLSGGYSYNEQFF.

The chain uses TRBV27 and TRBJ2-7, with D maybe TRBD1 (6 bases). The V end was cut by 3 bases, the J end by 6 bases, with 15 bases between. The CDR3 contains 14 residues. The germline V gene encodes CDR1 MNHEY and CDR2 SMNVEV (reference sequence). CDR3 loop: CASSFRGHSGEQYF. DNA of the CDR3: TGTGCCAGCAGTTTCAGGGGACACTCTGGCGAGCAGTACTTC.

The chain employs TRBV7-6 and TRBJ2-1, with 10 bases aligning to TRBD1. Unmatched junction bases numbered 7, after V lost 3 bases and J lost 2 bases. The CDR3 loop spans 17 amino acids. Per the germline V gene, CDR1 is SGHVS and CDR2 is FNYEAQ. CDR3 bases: TGTGCCAGCAGCTTGGGGACAGGGGTATACCCCTACAATGAGCAGTTCTTC. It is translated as CASSLGTGVYPYNEQFF. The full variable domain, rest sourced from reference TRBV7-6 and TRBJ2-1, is GAGVSQSPRYKVTKRGQDVALRCDPISGHVSLYWYRQALGQGPEFLTYFNYEAQQDKSGLPNDRFSAERPEGSISTLTIQRTEQRDSAMYRCASSLGTGVYPYNEQFFGPGTRLTVL.

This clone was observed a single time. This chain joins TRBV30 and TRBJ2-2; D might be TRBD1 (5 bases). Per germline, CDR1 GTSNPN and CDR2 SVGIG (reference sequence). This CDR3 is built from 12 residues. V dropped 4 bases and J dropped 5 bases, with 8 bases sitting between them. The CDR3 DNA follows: TGTGCCTGGAATGGGGCGACCGGGGAGCTGTTTTTT. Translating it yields CAWNGATGELFF.

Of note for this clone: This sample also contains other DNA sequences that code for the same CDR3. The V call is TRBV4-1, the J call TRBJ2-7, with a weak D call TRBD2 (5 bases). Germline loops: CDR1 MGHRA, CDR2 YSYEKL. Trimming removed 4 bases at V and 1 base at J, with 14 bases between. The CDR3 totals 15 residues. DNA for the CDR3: TGCGCCAGCAGCCCGCGAGGAGGTGGTTCCTACGAGCAGTACTTC. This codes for CASSPRGGGSYEQYF.

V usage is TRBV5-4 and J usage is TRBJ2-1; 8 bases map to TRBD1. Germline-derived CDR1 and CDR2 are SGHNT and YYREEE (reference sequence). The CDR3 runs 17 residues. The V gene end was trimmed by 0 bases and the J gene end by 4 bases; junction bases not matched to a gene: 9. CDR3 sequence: CASSLAEVRGPYNEQFF. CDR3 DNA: TGTGCCAGCAGCTTGGCCGAAGTCAGGGGGCCTTACAATGAGCAGTTCTTC.

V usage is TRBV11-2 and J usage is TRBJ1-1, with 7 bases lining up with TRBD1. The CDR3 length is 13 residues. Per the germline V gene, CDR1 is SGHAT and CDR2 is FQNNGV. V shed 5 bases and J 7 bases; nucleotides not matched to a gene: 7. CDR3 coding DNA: TGTGCCAGCAGCCCACCCGGACAGGTTGAAGCTTTCTTT. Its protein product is CASSPPGQVEAFF.

CDR3 nucleotides: TGTGCCAGCAGTTTACCCGGACTTTCCACTAGCACAGATACGCAGTATTTT. Translation: CASSLPGLSTSTDTQYF. This chain connects TRBV27 to TRBJ2-3; maybe TRBD2 (5 bases). The V end was cut by 2 bases, the J end by 0 bases, with 15 bases between. The germline V gene has CDR1 MNHEY and CDR2 SMNVEV (reference sequence). The CDR3 length is 17 residues.